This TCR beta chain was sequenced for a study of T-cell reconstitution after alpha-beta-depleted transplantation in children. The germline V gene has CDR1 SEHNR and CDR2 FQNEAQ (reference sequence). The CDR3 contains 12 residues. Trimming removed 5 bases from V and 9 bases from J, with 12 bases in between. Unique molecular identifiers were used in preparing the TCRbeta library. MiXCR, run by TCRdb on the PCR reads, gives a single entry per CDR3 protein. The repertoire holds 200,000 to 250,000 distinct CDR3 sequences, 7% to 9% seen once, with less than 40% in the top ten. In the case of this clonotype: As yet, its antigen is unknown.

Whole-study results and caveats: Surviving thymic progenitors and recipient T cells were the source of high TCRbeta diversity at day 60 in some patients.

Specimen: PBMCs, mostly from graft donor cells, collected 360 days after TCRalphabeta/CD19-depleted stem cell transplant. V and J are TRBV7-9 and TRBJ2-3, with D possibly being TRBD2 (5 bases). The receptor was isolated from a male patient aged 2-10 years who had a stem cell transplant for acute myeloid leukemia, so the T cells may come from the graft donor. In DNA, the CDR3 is TGTGCCAGCAGCGCGGCGGGTGGGACGCAGTATTTT. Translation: CASSAAGGTQYF.